The 15 T cell receptor beta chains presented below share a single source sample, sequenced in a study of breast tumors, draining lymph nodes, adjacent tissues listed by TCRdb under 2016. The axillary draining lymph nodes of breast cancer patients were the source of the lymph node samples. Library method: multiplex PCR. The run used an Illumina HiSeq 2000. TCRdb reprocessing: public reads trimmed at Q25 with fastp, clones called with MiXCR, in-frame beta chains kept. For every CDR3 protein sequence, its rows merge into one entry that carries the most common genes and DNA. This sample has approximately 100,000 distinct CDR3 sequences in its table, and 21% of those were observed once. Of the sample, over 1% is held by the ten largest clones. Sample: axillary lymph node tissue. These receptors all stem from a female donor with breast cancer. Some clones in this sample may be carry-over from other donors' samples.

Ten or more counts support this clonotype. The J gene is TRBJ1-2, the V gene TRBV14; a weak D match, TRBD1 (5 bases). Trimming shortened V by 4 bases and J by 5 bases, and 11 bases separated the two germline ends. The V gene's germline CDR1 is SGHDN and CDR2 FVKESK. The CDR3 consists of 13 residues. CDR3 protein: CASSPGTGYGYTF. The CDR3 nucleotides are TGTGCCAGCAGCCCCGGGACGGGATATGGCTACACCTTC.

The chain carries TRBV27 and TRBJ2-3; D remains ambiguous. Between the trimmed V and J ends, which lost 7 bases and 3 bases, there was a span of 17 bases. CDR1 is MNHEY, CDR2 SMNVEV, per germline (reference sequence). This CDR3 has 15 residues. The CDR3 is CASTPDGPLTDTQYF. The CDR3 DNA reads TGTGCCAGCACCCCGGACGGCCCTTTGACAGATACGCAGTATTTT.

At least ten counts were recorded for this clonotype. The chain has TRBV6-5 and TRBJ1-2, with 9 bases lining up with TRBD1. Germline assignment: CDR1 MNHEY and CDR2 SVGAGI. This CDR3 region has 15 residues. Losses at the gene ends were 1 base for V and 4 bases for J; bases not matched to a gene: 4. CDR3 nucleotides: TGTGCCAGCAGTTACTTCGGACAGGGGCCCTATGGCTACACCTTC. Protein: CASSYFGQGPYGYTF.

To note about this clonotype: Mismatch with germline at one junction end may stem from a read error. The chain recombines TRBV7-9 with TRBJ2-7; D call uncertain. CDR1 is SEHNR and CDR2 is FQNEAQ in the germline V gene (reference sequence). The CDR3 spans 12 residues. The CDR3 here is CAGSFQYYGQYF. For the CDR3, the DNA is TGTGCCGGCAGCTTCCAGTACTACGGGCAGTACTTC.

This clonotype has at least ten counts. The rearrangement uses TRBV9 and TRBJ2-5; 13 bases are a match to TRBD2. Germline V lookup: CDR1 SGDLS, CDR2 YYNGEE. The V and J ends lost 2 bases and 4 bases, in that order; junction bases with no gene match: 5. CDR3 length: 16 residues. CDR3 in amino acids: CASSVGLAGRRETQYF. CDR3 sequence (DNA): TGTGCCAGCAGCGTGGGACTAGCGGGGAGGAGAGAGACCCAGTACTTC.

This clonotype was seen many times. This chain joins TRBV10-1 and TRBJ2-3, with a weak D call TRBD2 (6 bases). Germline V lookup: CDR1 WNHNN, CDR2 SYGVQD (reference sequence). The CDR3 spans 13 residues. V shed 9 bases and J shed 1 base, with 11 bases lying between them. The CDR3 DNA reads TGCGCCAGGGGACTGGGGTGCACAGATACGCAGTATTTT. Protein product: CARGLGCTDTQYF.

This clonotype was seen many times. The V call is TRBV4-1, the J call TRBJ2-5, with a tentative D call TRBD2 (5 bases). Germline assignment: CDR1 MGHRA and CDR2 YSYEKL. The V end lost 3 bases, the J end lost 4 bases, and 12 bases lay between the germline ends. This CDR3 contains 14 residues. Written as DNA, the CDR3 is TGCGCCAGCAGCCACCGCGAAGGAGGAGAGACCCAGTACTTC. Amino acid sequence: CASSHREGGETQYF.

This clonotype was picked up many times. This chain connects TRBV11-2 to TRBJ2-7; no clear D gene. The CDR3 runs to 14 residues. Germline V gives CDR1 SGHAT, CDR2 FQNNGV. Trimming took 5 bases from V and 7 from J, leaving 18 bases between them. The CDR3 reads CASSPSFRAGEQYF. DNA for the CDR3: TGTGCCAGCAGCCCCAGTTTTCGCGCCGGGGAGCAGTACTTC.

This clonotype was counted many times. The rearrangement uses TRBV3-1 and TRBJ1-5, with D perhaps TRBD1 (5 bases). CDR1 and CDR2 (germline): LGHDT, YNNKEL (reference sequence). CDR3 length: 14 residues. Deletions cut 0 bases from V and 9 bases from J, with 12 bases between. The CDR3 is CASSQETGQRPQHF. In nucleotides, the CDR3 is TGTGCCAGCAGCCAAGAAACAGGCCAGCGGCCCCAGCATTTT. Full variable domain (outside the CDR3, taken from reference TRBV3-1 and TRBJ1-5): DTAVSQTPKYLVTQMGNDKSIKCEQNLGHDTMYWYKQDSKKFLKIMFSYNNKELIINETVPNRFSPKSPDKAHLNLHINSLELGDSAVYFCASSQETGQRPQHFGDGTRLSIL.

The sample holds many counts of this clonotype. V is TRBV19 and J is TRBJ2-5; 7 bases align to TRBD2. V was clipped by 10 bases and J by 7 bases; unmatched bases: 15. This CDR3 has 14 amino acids. Germline lookup yields CDR1 LNHDA and CDR2 SQIVND (reference sequence). As DNA, the CDR3 is TGTGCCACCAAAACGGGGGGTTCCCCTTGGACCCAGTACTTC. Translated: CATKTGGSPWTQYF. Looking up the rest from reference TRBV19 and TRBJ2-5 gives the full variable domain: DGGITQSPKYLFRKEGQNVTLSCEQNLNHDAMYWYRQDPGQGLRLIYYSQIVNDFQKGDIAEGYSVSREKKESFPLTVTSAQKNPTAFYLCATKTGGSPWTQYFGPGTRLLVL.

This clonotype was detected ten times or more. The J gene is TRBJ1-3, the V gene TRBV9; 7 bases line up with TRBD1. J lost 7 bases, V lost 4 bases, and 14 bases had no gene match. CDR1 SGDLS and CDR2 YYNGEE come from the germline V gene. The CDR3 sequence is 16 residues long. The CDR3 region has the DNA TGTGCCAGCAGCCCCCGGGACAGCAACATTCGGAACACCATATATTTT. Amino acids: CASSPRDSNIRNTIYF.

At least ten counts were recorded for this clonotype. The V call is TRBV3-1, the J call TRBJ2-1; no definite D call. V was clipped by 3 bases and J by 5 bases, with 5 bases between them. The CDR3 totals 12 residues. Germline V gives CDR1 LGHDT, CDR2 YNNKEL (reference sequence). The CDR3 DNA sequence: TGTGCCAGCAGCCAGGTAAACAATGAGCAGTTCTTC. Its protein is CASSQVNNEQFF.

In this sample, this clonotype turned up many times. This chain connects TRBV10-1 to TRBJ1-5; 7 nucleotides match TRBD1. Germline V CDR1 and CDR2: WNHNN, SYGVQD (reference sequence). CDR3 size: 16 residues. The V gene end was trimmed by 0 bases and the J gene end by 1 base; junction bases not matched to a gene: 3. The CDR3 loop reads CASSESAGGSNQPQHF. The CDR3 DNA reads TGCGCCAGCAGTGAGTCGGCAGGGGGGAGCAATCAGCCCCAGCATTTT.

This clonotype was seen ten or more times. This chain uses TRBV12-3 or TRBV12-4 with TRBJ2-7; D possibly corresponds to TRBD1 (5 bases). Trimming pared 5 bases from V and 3 bases from J, leaving 14 bases between. The CDR3 extends over 14 amino acids. For the CDR3, the DNA is TGTGCCAGCAGTATGACCTACGGACACTACGAGCAGTACTTC. Translated, it gives CASSMTYGHYEQYF.

The chain links TRBV6-1 to TRBJ1-1; D possibly corresponds to TRBD1 (6 bases). The CDR3 is made up of 13 amino acids. The germline V gene has CDR1 MNHNS and CDR2 SASEGT. The ends were cut back, 3 bases at V and 4 bases at J, with 9 bases in the middle. The CDR3 reads CASSDSGATEAFF. CDR3 nucleotide sequence: TGTGCCAGCAGTGATTCGGGGGCCACTGAAGCTTTCTTT.